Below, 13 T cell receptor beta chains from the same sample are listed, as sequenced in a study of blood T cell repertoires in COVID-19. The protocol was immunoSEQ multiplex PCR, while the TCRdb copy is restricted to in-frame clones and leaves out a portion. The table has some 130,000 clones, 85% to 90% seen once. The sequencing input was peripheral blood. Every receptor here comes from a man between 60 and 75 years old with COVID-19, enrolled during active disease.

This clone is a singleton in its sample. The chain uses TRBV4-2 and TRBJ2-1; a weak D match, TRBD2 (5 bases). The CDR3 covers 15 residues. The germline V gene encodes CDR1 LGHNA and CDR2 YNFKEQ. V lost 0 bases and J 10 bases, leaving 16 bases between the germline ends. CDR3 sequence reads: CASSQEPKVPGEQFF. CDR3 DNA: TGTGCCAGCAGCCAAGAGCCAAAGGTGCCGGGGGAGCAGTTCTTC.

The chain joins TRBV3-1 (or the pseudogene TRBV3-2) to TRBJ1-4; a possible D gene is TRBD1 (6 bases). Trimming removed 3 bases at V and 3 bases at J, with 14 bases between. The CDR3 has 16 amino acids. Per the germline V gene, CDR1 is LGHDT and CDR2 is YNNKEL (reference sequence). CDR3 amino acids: CASSQWGQVANEKLFF. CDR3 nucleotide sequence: TGTGCCAGCAGCCAGTGGGGGCAGGTTGCTAATGAAAAACTGTTTTTT.

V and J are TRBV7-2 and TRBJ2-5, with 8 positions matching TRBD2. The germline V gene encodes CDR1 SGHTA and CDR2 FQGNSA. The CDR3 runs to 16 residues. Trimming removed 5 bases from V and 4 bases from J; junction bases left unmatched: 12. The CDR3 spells CASSPVGSGNPETQYF. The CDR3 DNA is TGTGCCAGCAGCCCGGTCGGTAGCGGGAACCCAGAGACCCAGTACTTC.

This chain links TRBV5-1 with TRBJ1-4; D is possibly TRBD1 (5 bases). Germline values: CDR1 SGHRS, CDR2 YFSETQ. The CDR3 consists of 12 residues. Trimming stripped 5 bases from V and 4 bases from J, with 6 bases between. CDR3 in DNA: TGCGCCAGCAGGGGACTTAATGAAAAACTGTTTTTT. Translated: CASRGLNEKLFF.

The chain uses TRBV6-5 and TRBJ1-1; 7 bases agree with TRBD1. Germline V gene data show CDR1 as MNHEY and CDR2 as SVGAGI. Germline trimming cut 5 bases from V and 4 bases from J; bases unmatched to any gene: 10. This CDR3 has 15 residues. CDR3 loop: CASSRARAGGTEAFF. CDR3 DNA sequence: TGTGCCAGCAGTAGAGCAAGGGCAGGGGGCACTGAAGCTTTCTTT.

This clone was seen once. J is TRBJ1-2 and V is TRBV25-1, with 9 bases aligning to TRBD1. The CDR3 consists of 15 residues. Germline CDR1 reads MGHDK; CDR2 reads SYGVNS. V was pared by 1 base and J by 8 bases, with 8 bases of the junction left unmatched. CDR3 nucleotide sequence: TGTGCCAGCAGTGAATGGGGGGACAGGGTGGTCGGCTACACCTTC. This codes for CASSEWGDRVVGYTF.

CDR3 sequence reads: CSVGTGVTEAFF. The CDR3 DNA reads as TGCAGCGTTGGGACAGGGGTTACTGAAGCTTTCTTT. The chain has TRBV29-1 and TRBJ1-1; 9 positions agree with TRBD1. J gave up 5 bases and V 4 bases, and 2 bases lay outside the gene matches. The CDR3 spans 12 residues. The germline V gene has CDR1 SQVTM and CDR2 ANQGSEA.

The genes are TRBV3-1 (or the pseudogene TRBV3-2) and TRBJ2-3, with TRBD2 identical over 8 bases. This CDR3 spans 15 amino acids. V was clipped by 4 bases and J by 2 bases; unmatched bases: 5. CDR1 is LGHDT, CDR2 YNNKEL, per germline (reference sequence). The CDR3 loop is CASSPIAGSTDTQYF. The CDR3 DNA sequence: TGTGCCAGCAGCCCTATAGCGGGGTCCACAGATACGCAGTATTTT.

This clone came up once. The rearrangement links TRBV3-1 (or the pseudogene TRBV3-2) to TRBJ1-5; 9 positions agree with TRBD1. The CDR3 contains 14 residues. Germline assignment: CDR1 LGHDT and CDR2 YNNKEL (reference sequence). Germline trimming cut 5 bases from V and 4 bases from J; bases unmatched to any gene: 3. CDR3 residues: CASSFDRGNQPQHF. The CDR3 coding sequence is TGTGCCAGCAGCTTTGACAGGGGGAATCAGCCCCAGCATTTT.

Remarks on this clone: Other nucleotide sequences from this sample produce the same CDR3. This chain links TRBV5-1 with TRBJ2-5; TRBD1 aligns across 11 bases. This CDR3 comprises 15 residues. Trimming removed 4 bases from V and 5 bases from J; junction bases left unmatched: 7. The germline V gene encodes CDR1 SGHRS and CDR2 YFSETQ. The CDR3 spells CASSLGQGAWETQYF. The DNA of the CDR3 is TGCGCCAGCAGCCTCGGACAGGGGGCATGGGAGACCCAGTACTTC.

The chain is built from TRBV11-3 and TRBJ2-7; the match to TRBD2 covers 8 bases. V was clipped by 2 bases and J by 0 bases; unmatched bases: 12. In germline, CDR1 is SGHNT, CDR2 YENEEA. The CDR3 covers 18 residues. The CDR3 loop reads CASSLSGSGTLLSYEQYF. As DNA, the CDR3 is TGTGCCAGCAGCTTAAGCGGGAGTGGGACCCTTCTCTCCTACGAGCAGTACTTC.

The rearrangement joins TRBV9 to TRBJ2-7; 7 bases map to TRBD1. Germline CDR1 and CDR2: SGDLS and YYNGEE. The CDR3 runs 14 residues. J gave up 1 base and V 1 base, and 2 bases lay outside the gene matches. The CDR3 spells CASSVRDSSYEQYF. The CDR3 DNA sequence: TGTGCCAGCAGCGTAAGGGACAGTTCCTACGAGCAGTACTTC.

The CDR3 DNA is TGTGCCAGTAGTCCTAGAGGCAGGGTGTCCTACGAGCAGTACTTC. Protein product: CASSPRGRVSYEQYF. V gene TRBV19 combines with J gene TRBJ2-7, with D possibly TRBD1 on 5 matching bases. This CDR3 has 15 residues. V lost 5 bases and J 1 base, leaving 15 bases between the germline ends. The germline CDR1 and CDR2 sequences are LNHDA and SQIVND (reference sequence).